These T cell receptor beta chains were read from a single sample in a study of regulatory T cells in long-lasting Graves disease. MiXCR was run by TCRdb on the multiplex PCR reads, yielding one entry per CDR3 protein. The repertoire holds hundreds of thousands of distinct CDR3 sequences, with about 30% as singletons. The specimen was peripheral blood mononuclear cells (PBMCs), collected when the disease was refractory, from a patient treated with antithyroid drugs. The receptors come from a female donor with Graves disease. Both conserved end residues are part of each CDR3. The D gene is left open where the match is weak. Clone size is shown for a subset of rows, as once, few, many or a class of expanded clone.

v_gene: TRBV7-9
len: 14
j_gene: TRBJ1-1
abundance: NA
d_gene: TRBD1
CDR3aa: CASQRQGPNTEAFF
CDR3nt: TGTGCCAGCCAGCGACAGGGACCCAACACTGAAGCTTTCTTT

v_gene: TRBV18
len: 15
j_gene: TRBJ1-6
abundance: NA
d_gene: NA
CDR3aa: CASSPGAENNSPLHF
CDR3nt: TGTGCCAGCTCACCGGGAGCCGAGAATAATTCACCCCTCCACTTT

v_gene: TRBV29-1
len: 14
j_gene: TRBJ1-6
abundance: NA
d_gene: TRBD1
CDR3aa: CSVAVGGRGSPLHF
CDR3nt: TGCAGCGTCGCCGTAGGGGGCAGGGGTTCACCCCTCCACTTT

v_gene: TRBV5-1
len: 19
j_gene: TRBJ2-7
abundance: few
d_gene: TRBD2
CDR3aa: CASSLEMLAGLVVTYEQYF
CDR3nt: TGCGCCAGCAGCTTGGAAATGCTAGCGGGGCTCGTTGTCACCTACGAGCAGTACTTC

v_gene: TRBV7-2
len: 16
j_gene: TRBJ2-1
abundance: few
d_gene: TRBD2
CDR3aa: CASRVGWASGYNEQFF
CDR3nt: TGTGCCAGCAGGGTAGGGTGGGCTAGCGGATACAATGAGCAGTTCTTC

v_gene: TRBV10-1
len: 17
j_gene: TRBJ2-3
abundance: NA
d_gene: TRBD2
CDR3aa: CASSESTSGRYTDTQYF
CDR3nt: TGCGCCAGCAGTGAGTCTACTAGCGGGAGGTATACAGATACGCAGTATTTT

v_gene: TRBV7-2
len: 23
j_gene: TRBJ1-6
abundance: few
d_gene: NA
CDR3aa: CASSLAPGQGPGRSSSYNSPLHF
CDR3nt: TGTGCCAGCAGCTTAGCTCCGGGGCAGGGACCCGGCCGATCAAGCTCCTATAATTCACCCCTCCACTTT

v_gene: TRBV20-1
len: 15
j_gene: TRBJ1-2
abundance: NA
d_gene: TRBD1
CDR3aa: CSAIKQGTVPRGYTF
CDR3nt: TGCAGTGCTATAAAACAGGGGACTGTCCCGCGGGGCTACACCTTC

v_gene: TRBV27
len: 14
j_gene: TRBJ2-2
abundance: many
d_gene: NA
CDR3aa: CASSFYSSTGELFF
CDR3nt: TGTGCCAGCAGTTTTTACTCTTCCACCGGGGAGCTGTTTTTT

v_gene: TRBV4-1
len: 13
j_gene: TRBJ2-7
abundance: NA
d_gene: NA
CDR3aa: CASSPGGNYEQYF
CDR3nt: TGCGCCAGCAGCCCAGGCGGCAACTACGAGCAGTACTTC

v_gene: TRBV27
len: 15
j_gene: TRBJ1-5
abundance: few
d_gene: NA
CDR3aa: CASSLSAGSNQPQHF
CDR3nt: TGTGCCAGCAGTTTATCAGCAGGAAGCAATCAGCCCCAGCATTTT

v_gene: TRBV29-1
len: 15
j_gene: TRBJ2-5
abundance: few
d_gene: NA
CDR3aa: CSVTGSPYGKETQYF
CDR3nt: TGCAGCGTCACGGGATCCCCTTATGGCAAGGAGACCCAGTACTTC

v_gene: TRBV12-3/TRBV12-4
len: 14
j_gene: TRBJ1-2
abundance: NA
d_gene: NA
CDR3aa: CASSTAGEGYGYTF
CDR3nt: TGTGCCAGCAGTACCGCCGGGGAGGGCTATGGCTACACCTTC

v_gene: TRBV20-1
len: 14
j_gene: TRBJ2-5
abundance: NA
d_gene: TRBD2
CDR3aa: CSAPPSGNQETQYF
CDR3nt: TGCAGTGCGCCTCCTAGCGGGAACCAAGAGACCCAGTACTTC

v_gene: TRBV12-5
len: 14
j_gene: TRBJ2-5
abundance: few
d_gene: TRBD1
CDR3aa: CASGRQGRQETQYF
CDR3nt: TGTGCTAGTGGAAGACAGGGAAGGCAAGAGACCCAGTACTTC

v_gene: TRBV6-1
len: 14
j_gene: TRBJ1-1
abundance: NA
d_gene: NA
CDR3aa: CASRAARMNTEAFF
CDR3nt: TGTGCCAGCAGGGCAGCCCGTATGAACACTGAAGCTTTCTTT

v_gene: TRBV5-1
len: 15
j_gene: TRBJ2-7
abundance: few
d_gene: TRBD2
CDR3aa: CASSPDGLARREQYF
CDR3nt: TGCGCCAGCAGCCCGGACGGACTAGCGAGAAGGGAGCAGTACTTC

v_gene: TRBV12-3/TRBV12-4
len: 13
j_gene: TRBJ2-7
abundance: many
d_gene: NA
CDR3aa: CASSLTITYEQYF
CDR3nt: TGTGCCAGCAGTTTAACTATAACCTACGAGCAGTACTTC

v_gene: TRBV10-3
len: 16
j_gene: TRBJ1-5
abundance: NA
d_gene: TRBD1
CDR3aa: CASSVLGQGGNQPQHF
CDR3nt: TGTGCCAGCAGTGTATTGGGACAGGGTGGCAATCAGCCCCAGCATTTT

v_gene: TRBV19
len: 14
j_gene: TRBJ1-4
abundance: NA
d_gene: NA
CDR3aa: CATSGEATNEKLFF
CDR3nt: TGTGCCACCTCCGGGGAGGCAACTAATGAAAAACTGTTTTTT

v_gene: TRBV5-1
len: 14
j_gene: TRBJ1-1
abundance: many
d_gene: NA
CDR3aa: CASSLGGPNTEAFF
CDR3nt: TGTGCCAGCAGTTTAGGGGGGCCGAACACTGAAGCTTTCTTT

v_gene: TRBV9
len: 13
j_gene: TRBJ1-1
abundance: NA
d_gene: NA
CDR3aa: CASSVRTNTEAFF
CDR3nt: TGTGCCAGCAGCGTCCGGACAAACACTGAAGCTTTCTTT

v_gene: TRBV5-4
len: 15
j_gene: TRBJ1-2
abundance: once
d_gene: NA
CDR3aa: CASSLGGPSNYGYTF
CDR3nt: TGTGCCAGCAGCTTGGGGGGCCCATCTAACTATGGCTACACCTTC

v_gene: TRBV2
len: 15
j_gene: TRBJ1-6
abundance: few
d_gene: NA
CDR3aa: CASKPRGSPNSPLHF
CDR3nt: TGTGCCAGCAAACCCCGAGGTAGCCCAAATTCACCCCTCCACTTT

v_gene: TRBV29-1
len: 12
j_gene: TRBJ2-7
abundance: many
d_gene: NA
CDR3aa: CSAGGGRSEQYF
CDR3nt: TGCAGCGCAGGGGGAGGCCGGTCCGAGCAGTACTTC

v_gene: TRBV7-9
len: 16
j_gene: TRBJ1-1
abundance: NA
d_gene: NA
CDR3aa: CASSLGRGVRHTEAFF
CDR3nt: TGTGCCAGCAGCTTAGGGCGGGGGGTGCGGCACACTGAAGCTTTCTTT

v_gene: TRBV2
len: 16
j_gene: TRBJ1-6
abundance: many
d_gene: NA
CDR3aa: CASSARGGTFDSPLHF
CDR3nt: TGTGCCAGCAGCGCTAGGGGTGGCACCTTCGATTCACCCCTCCACTTT

v_gene: TRBV11-2
len: 14
j_gene: TRBJ1-1
abundance: few
d_gene: NA
CDR3aa: CASSYTGTLGEAFF
CDR3nt: TGTGCCAGCAGCTATACCGGGACCTTGGGCGAAGCTTTCTTT

v_gene: TRBV20-1
len: 12
j_gene: TRBJ1-2
abundance: few
d_gene: NA
CDR3aa: CSAPSDNYGYTF
CDR3nt: TGCAGTGCCCCGAGCGACAACTATGGCTACACCTTC

v_gene: TRBV4-2
len: 15
j_gene: TRBJ1-1
abundance: NA
d_gene: NA
CDR3aa: CASSQDLTPNTEAFF
CDR3nt: TGTGCCAGCAGCCAAGATCTCACCCCAAACACTGAAGCTTTCTTT

v_gene: TRBV9
len: 14
j_gene: TRBJ2-5
abundance: many
d_gene: NA
CDR3aa: CASSVVGSGETQYF
CDR3nt: TGTGCCAGCAGCGTAGTCGGGAGTGGAGAGACCCAGTACTTC

v_gene: TRBV2
len: 14
j_gene: TRBJ1-1
abundance: NA
d_gene: NA
CDR3aa: CASSEELSLEEAFF
CDR3nt: TGTGCCAGCAGTGAAGAGCTGAGCTTGGAGGAAGCTTTCTTT

v_gene: TRBV9
len: 16
j_gene: TRBJ1-1
abundance: few
d_gene: NA
CDR3aa: CASSVGSELMNTEAFF
CDR3nt: TGTGCCAGCAGCGTAGGGTCAGAACTCATGAACACTGAAGCTTTCTTT

v_gene: TRBV5-6
len: 16
j_gene: TRBJ2-7
abundance: NA
d_gene: TRBD1
CDR3aa: CASSLAGTGGSYEQYF
CDR3nt: TGTGCCAGCAGCTTAGCGGGGACAGGGGGTTCCTACGAGCAGTACTTC

v_gene: TRBV2
len: 16
j_gene: TRBJ1-5
abundance: NA
d_gene: NA
CDR3aa: CASSDWGAGGNQPQHF
CDR3nt: TGTGCCAGCAGTGATTGGGGGGCTGGGGGCAATCAGCCCCAGCATTTT

v_gene: TRBV19
len: 15
j_gene: TRBJ1-5
abundance: NA
d_gene: TRBD1
CDR3aa: CASIRTGGTNQPQHF
CDR3nt: TGTGCCAGTATAAGGACAGGGGGTACCAATCAGCCCCAGCATTTT

v_gene: TRBV2
len: 13
j_gene: TRBJ2-7
abundance: NA
d_gene: NA
CDR3aa: CASSGLPWGEQYF
CDR3nt: TGTGCCAGCAGTGGCCTACCTTGGGGGGAGCAGTACTTC

v_gene: TRBV2
len: 15
j_gene: TRBJ1-5
abundance: NA
d_gene: NA
CDR3aa: CASSESASLNQPQHF
CDR3nt: TGTGCCAGCAGTGAATCCGCCAGCCTAAATCAGCCCCAGCATTTT

v_gene: TRBV7-2
len: 14
j_gene: TRBJ1-2
abundance: NA
d_gene: NA
CDR3aa: CASSPPGRIYGYTF
CDR3nt: TGTGCCAGCAGCCCTCCGGGGCGTATCTATGGCTACACCTTC

v_gene: TRBV25-1
len: 14
j_gene: TRBJ1-5
abundance: NA
d_gene: NA
CDR3aa: CASSESGLHQPQHF
CDR3nt: TGTGCCAGCAGTGAATCAGGGCTACATCAGCCCCAGCATTTT

v_gene: TRBV5-1
len: 15
j_gene: TRBJ1-1
abundance: NA
d_gene: NA
CDR3aa: CASSFGLDIATEAFF
CDR3nt: TGCGCCAGCAGCTTTGGTTTGGACATCGCGACAGAAGCTTTCTTT

v_gene: TRBV12-3/TRBV12-4
len: 13
j_gene: TRBJ1-2
abundance: NA
d_gene: NA
CDR3aa: CACREEHEYGYTF
CDR3nt: TGTGCCTGCAGGGAAGAACATGAGTATGGCTACACCTTC

v_gene: TRBV20-1
len: 14
j_gene: TRBJ1-5
abundance: NA
d_gene: NA
CDR3aa: CSARERVSNQPQHF
CDR3nt: TGCAGTGCTAGAGAGAGGGTTAGCAATCAGCCCCAGCATTTT

v_gene: TRBV19
len: 10
j_gene: TRBJ1-1
abundance: many
d_gene: NA
CDR3aa: CASGFTEAFF
CDR3nt: TGTGCCAGTGGGTTCACTGAAGCTTTCTTT

v_gene: TRBV7-2
len: 14
j_gene: TRBJ2-7
abundance: NA
d_gene: NA
CDR3aa: CASSRPLSSYEQYF
CDR3nt: TGTGCCAGCAGCCGCCCTCTTAGCTCCTACGAGCAGTACTTC

v_gene: TRBV4-2
len: 14
j_gene: TRBJ1-3
abundance: NA
d_gene: NA
CDR3aa: CASSQDEGGNTIYF
CDR3nt: TGTGCCAGCAGCCAAGATGAAGGGGGAAACACCATATATTTT

v_gene: TRBV5-4
len: 14
j_gene: TRBJ2-1
abundance: NA
d_gene: TRBD2
CDR3aa: CASSQGLAGDEQFF
CDR3nt: TGTGCCAGCAGCCAAGGACTAGCGGGGGATGAGCAGTTCTTC

v_gene: TRBV3-1
len: 14
j_gene: TRBJ2-2
abundance: NA
d_gene: NA
CDR3aa: CASSQDLASGELFF
CDR3nt: TGTGCCAGCAGCCAAGATCTAGCGTCCGGGGAGCTGTTTTTT

v_gene: TRBV6-1
len: 14
j_gene: TRBJ2-2
abundance: many
d_gene: NA
CDR3aa: CATRDVGNTGELFF
CDR3nt: TGTGCCACCCGGGACGTAGGTAACACCGGGGAGCTGTTTTTT

v_gene: TRBV20-1
len: 13
j_gene: TRBJ1-1
abundance: NA
d_gene: TRBD1
CDR3aa: CSVTTGLNTEAFF
CDR3nt: TGCAGTGTCACGACAGGGTTGAACACTGAAGCTTTCTTT

v_gene: TRBV11-2
len: 13
j_gene: TRBJ1-2
abundance: NA
d_gene: NA
CDR3aa: CASSLDGQYGYTF
CDR3nt: TGTGCCAGCAGTCTCGACGGACAATATGGCTACACCTTC

v_gene: TRBV9
len: 15
j_gene: TRBJ1-3
abundance: NA
d_gene: TRBD1
CDR3aa: CASSAGDRTGNTIYF
CDR3nt: TGTGCCAGCAGCGCCGGGGACAGAACTGGGAACACCATATATTTT

v_gene: TRBV7-2
len: 15
j_gene: TRBJ2-7
abundance: few
d_gene: NA
CDR3aa: CASSAPQGSPYEQYF
CDR3nt: TGTGCCAGCAGCGCCCCACAGGGATCCCCCTACGAGCAGTACTTC

v_gene: TRBV11-2
len: 12
j_gene: TRBJ1-5
abundance: few
d_gene: NA
CDR3aa: CASSLGGLPQHF
CDR3nt: TGTGCCAGCAGCTTAGGGGGTCTGCCCCAGCATTTT

v_gene: TRBV2
len: 14
j_gene: TRBJ2-7
abundance: many
d_gene: TRBD1
CDR3aa: CASIDLDRPREQYF
CDR3nt: TGTGCCAGCATAGACTTGGACAGGCCGCGGGAGCAGTACTTC

v_gene: TRBV6-1
len: 15
j_gene: TRBJ1-3
abundance: few
d_gene: NA
CDR3aa: CASSASRVPGNTIYF
CDR3nt: TGTGCCAGCAGTGCTTCAAGGGTTCCGGGAAACACCATATATTTT

v_gene: TRBV6-1
len: 11
j_gene: TRBJ1-4
abundance: few
d_gene: NA
CDR3aa: CASSDPQKLFF
CDR3nt: TGTGCCAGCAGTGACCCTCAAAAACTGTTTTTT

v_gene: TRBV20-1
len: 15
j_gene: TRBJ2-1
abundance: few
d_gene: TRBD2
CDR3aa: CSARQREGPRNEQFF
CDR3nt: TGCAGTGCCCGACAGCGGGAGGGCCCTCGGAATGAGCAGTTCTTC

v_gene: TRBV20-1
len: 11
j_gene: TRBJ1-1
abundance: NA
d_gene: NA
CDR3aa: CSALRGAEAFF
CDR3nt: TGCAGTGCCCTCCGGGGGGCTGAAGCTTTCTTT

v_gene: TRBV11-2
len: 12
j_gene: TRBJ1-2
abundance: many
d_gene: NA
CDR3aa: CASSLGGADYTF
CDR3nt: TGTGCCAGCAGCTTAGGTGGAGCGGACTACACCTTC